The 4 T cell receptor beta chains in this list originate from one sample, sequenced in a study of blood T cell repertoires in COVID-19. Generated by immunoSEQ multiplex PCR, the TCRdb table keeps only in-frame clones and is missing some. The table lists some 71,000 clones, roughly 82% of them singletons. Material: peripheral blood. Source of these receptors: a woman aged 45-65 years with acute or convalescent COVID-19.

The CDR3: CASSQADIPFNTGELFF. In DNA form, the CDR3 reads TGTGCCAGCAGCCAAGCTGACATCCCCTTCAACACCGGGGAGCTGTTTTTT. The V and J genes are TRBV3-1 (or the pseudogene TRBV3-2) and TRBJ2-2; D unclear. The CDR3 length is 17 residues. V dropped 1 base and J dropped 2 bases, with 14 bases sitting between them. In germline, CDR1 is LGHDT, CDR2 YNNKEL (reference sequence).

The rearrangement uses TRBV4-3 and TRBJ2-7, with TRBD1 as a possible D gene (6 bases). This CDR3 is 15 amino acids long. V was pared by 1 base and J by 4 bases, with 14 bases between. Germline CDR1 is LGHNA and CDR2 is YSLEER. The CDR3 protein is CASSQGGQGIYEQYF. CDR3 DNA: TGCGCCAGCAGCCAAGGCGGGCAGGGGATTTACGAGCAGTACTTC.

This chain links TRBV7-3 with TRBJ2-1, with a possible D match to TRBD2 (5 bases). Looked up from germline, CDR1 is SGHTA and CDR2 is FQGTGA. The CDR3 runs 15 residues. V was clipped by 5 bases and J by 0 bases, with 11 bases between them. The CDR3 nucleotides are TGTGCCAGCAGCCCCGGGGTCGTCTCCTACAATGAGCAGTTCTTC. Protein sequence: CASSPGVVSYNEQFF.

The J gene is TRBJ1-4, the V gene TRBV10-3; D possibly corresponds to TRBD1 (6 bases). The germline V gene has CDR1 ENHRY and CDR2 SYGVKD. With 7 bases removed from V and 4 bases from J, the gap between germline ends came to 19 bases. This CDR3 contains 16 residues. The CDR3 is CAIKGRGRLNNEKLFF. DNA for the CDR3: TGTGCCATCAAGGGCAGGGGCCGTCTCAATAATGAAAAACTGTTTTTT.